The clone carrying this T cell receptor beta chain was seen once. Its antigen is unidentified. This sample stems from a study of a mutant IDH1 vaccine in newly diagnosed glioma. Study-wide context: Standard pretreatment was either radiotherapy, temozolomide, or, for most, radiochemotherapy with temozolomide.

The CDR3 is 16 amino acids. CDR1 and CDR2 (germline): ENHRY, SYGVKD. V trimming: 1 base; J trimming: 0 bases; junction bases outside the gene matches: 3. Time point: week 35, safety follow-up. It was 300 ug of mutant IDH1 20-mer peptide that made up each vaccine dose, given with topical imiquimod. Each patient was administered eight vaccinations, scheduled in weeks 1, 3, 5, 7, 11, 15, 19 and 23. Repertoires were generated with immunoSEQ multiplex PCR, while TCRdb's copy carries only in-frame clones and drops some. The sample yields roughly 26,000 clones, over 65% seen once. The sequence was collected from a man younger than 40 with glioma. The sample consisted of PBMCs, taken from a glioma patient whose treatment included an IDH1 peptide vaccine. The chain uses TRBV10-3 and TRBJ1-3, with 7 bases aligning to TRBD1. The CDR3: CAISEWTGGSGNTIYF. In DNA, the CDR3 is TGTGCCATCAGTGAGTGGACAGGTGGCTCTGGAAACACCATATATTTT.